These T cell receptor beta chains were read from a single sample in a study of cytomegalovirus exposure and HLA in healthy donors. Method: immunoSEQ multiplex PCR; TCRdb's copy keeps in-frame clones and lacks some. This sample's table reports some 30,000 clones. The specimen sequenced was PBMCs. These receptors all come from a man aged 35 to 55 in good health and CMV-seronegative. Both conserved end residues are part of each CDR3. The order of the fields is V gene, J gene, D gene, CDR3 DNA, CDR3 protein. The D gene is left open where the match is weak.

V: TRBV7-9
J: TRBJ2-2
D: TRBD1
DNA: TGTGCCAGCAGCCCACAGGGGGCCGACGGGGAGCTGTTTTTT
CDR3: CASSPQGADGELFF

V: TRBV5-1
J: TRBJ2-7
D: TRBD1
DNA: TGCGCCAGCAGCCGGGGACAGGGAGTTCGGGTAGAGTACTTC
CDR3: CASSRGQGVRVEYF

V: TRBV6-1
J: TRBJ2-3
D: .
DNA: TGTGCCAGCATTAGGGACGGGGGTAATCAGCCCCAGTATTTT
CDR3: CASIRDGGNQPQYF

V: TRBV14
J: TRBJ1-2
D: .
DNA: TGTGCCAGCAGCCAGAAAGAGGCTTATGGCTACACCTTC
CDR3: CASSQKEAYGYTF

V: TRBV11-2
J: TRBJ2-1
D: TRBD1
DNA: TGTGCCAGCCGCCAGCTCTTGGGACAGGGTGGAAATGAGCAGTTCTTC
CDR3: CASRQLLGQGGNEQFF

V: TRBV6-5
J: TRBJ1-5
D: .
DNA: TGTGCCAGCAGTACAGGGTATGGCAATCAGCACCAGCATTTT
CDR3: CASSTGYGNQHQHF

V: TRBV10-3
J: TRBJ2-5
D: TRBD2
DNA: TGTGCCATCAGTGATCTAGCGGGGTGGGAGACCCAGTACTTC
CDR3: CAISDLAGWETQYF

V: TRBV28
J: TRBJ2-3
D: TRBD2
DNA: TGTGCCAGCAGTTTCCGGCAGGGAGGGGTCGGGGATACGCAGTATTTT
CDR3: CASSFRQGGVGDTQYF

V: TRBV27
J: TRBJ2-7
D: .
DNA: TGTGCCAGCAGTTATCAACTAGGGGACAACGAGCAGTACTTC
CDR3: CASSYQLGDNEQYF

V: TRBV9
J: TRBJ2-1
D: TRBD1
DNA: TGTGCCAGCAGCCCGACCTCAGGGGGCGACGCCTTCTCCGGTGAGCAGTTCTTC
CDR3: CASSPTSGGDAFSGEQFF

V: TRBV6-1
J: TRBJ2-3
D: TRBD2
DNA: TGTGCCAGCAGTGTTGGGGGTAGCGGGAGATTTTATACGCAGTATTTT
CDR3: CASSVGGSGRFYTQYF

V: TRBV5-1
J: TRBJ1-1
D: .
DNA: TGCGCCAGCAGGGGACACCCCCAGAACACTGAAGCTTTCTTT
CDR3: CASRGHPQNTEAFF

V: TRBV11-3
J: TRBJ1-2
D: .
DNA: TGTGCCAGCAGCTTAGAGCCAGGGGCCTATGGCTACACCTTC
CDR3: CASSLEPGAYGYTF

V: TRBV4-1
J: TRBJ1-2
D: TRBD1
DNA: TGCGCCAGCAGCCATCCTCCGGGACAGGGGGACTATGGCTACACCTTC
CDR3: CASSHPPGQGDYGYTF

V: TRBV6-5
J: TRBJ2-3
D: .
DNA: TGTGCCAGCAGTTACCAACGGGAATCCACAGATACGCAGTATTTT
CDR3: CASSYQRESTDTQYF

V: TRBV5-1
J: TRBJ1-4
D: .
DNA: TGCGCCAGCAGCTTGTTGGGGACTGAGGGTGAAAAACTGTTTTTT
CDR3: CASSLLGTEGEKLFF

V: TRBV4-1
J: TRBJ2-2
D: TRBD2
DNA: TGCGCCAGCAGCCCTCGACTAGCGGGCACCGGGGAGCTGTTTTTT
CDR3: CASSPRLAGTGELFF

V: TRBV4-3
J: TRBJ2-2
D: .
DNA: TGCGCCAGCAGCCAAGCCATTCGCGGGACCGGGGAGCTGTTTTTT
CDR3: CASSQAIRGTGELFF